The 28 T cell receptor beta chains reported below all come from one sample, sequenced in a study of cytomegalovirus exposure and HLA in healthy donors (dated by TCRdb to about 2017). The library was made by the immunoSEQ multiplex PCR assay. The multiplex PCR relied on a mix of 60 forward primers for TCR Vbeta segments and 13 reverse primers for TCR Jbeta segments. The table was pulled from immuneACCESS by TCRdb, which kept in-frame rearrangements only. Such tables lose some clones; where checked, under half of the loss comes from unresolved V genes, and the rest has no known cause. This sample has about 190,000 clones in its table, and more than 75% of those were observed once. The top ten clonotypes cover about 1.2% of the sample. Input material: PBMCs. These receptors all come from a man in his thirties or forties in good health and CMV-seronegative.

The table lists this clone with a count of one. The V gene is TRBV7-2, the J gene TRBJ2-5, with D possibly being TRBD1 (5 bases). The CDR3 consists of 12 residues. In germline, CDR1 is SGHTA, CDR2 FQGNSA. V was shortened by 11 bases and J by 4 bases, with 14 bases between the two germline ends. The CDR3, as DNA: TGTGCCTCATACAGGACGGGAGAGACCCAGTACTTC. It is translated as CASYRTGETQYF. Complete variable domain (other parts from reference TRBV7-2 and TRBJ2-5): GAGVSQSPSNKVTEKGKDVELRCDPISGHTALYWYRQSLGQGLEFLIYFQGNSAPDKSGLPSDRFSAERTGGSVSTLTIQRTQQEDSAVYLCASYRTGETQYFGPGTRLLVL.

V and J are TRBV7-2 and TRBJ1-2, with 9 bases matching TRBD1. The CDR3 covers 16 residues. The trim removed 4 bases at V and 8 bases at J, leaving 14 bases unmatched. Germline CDR1 is SGHTA and CDR2 is FQGNSA. The CDR3 bases are TGTGCCAGCAGCTCTACTCCACCCACAGGGGGCGGGGGCTACACCTTC. Amino acid sequence: CASSSTPPTGGGGYTF. The full variable domain, completed using reference TRBV7-2 and TRBJ1-2, is GAGVSQSPSNKVTEKGKDVELRCDPISGHTALYWYRQSLGQGLEFLIYFQGNSAPDKSGLPSDRFSAERTGGSVSTLTIQRTQQEDSAVYLCASSSTPPTGGGGYTFGSGTRLTVV.

The rearrangement uses TRBV4-2 and TRBJ1-2; 7 bases fit TRBD1. The V segment lost 1 base and the J segment 2 bases; nucleotides outside the gene matches: 4. This CDR3 spans 15 amino acids. Germline V gene data show CDR1 as LGHNA and CDR2 as YNFKEQ. The CDR3 reads CASSQVPDRNYGYTF. CDR3 in DNA: TGTGCCAGCAGCCAAGTACCGGACAGGAACTATGGCTACACCTTC.

Details on this clone: The junction departs from the called germline gene at one end, perhaps through a read error. This chain links TRBV27 with TRBJ2-6, with D possibly called TRBD1 or TRBD2 (6 bases each). The CDR3 contains 15 residues. Looked up from germline, CDR1 is MNHEY and CDR2 is SMNVEV (reference sequence). CDR3 residues: CASSVSGAGANGLTF. In DNA form, the CDR3 reads TGTGCCAGCAGTGTATCGGGGGCTGGGGCCAACGGCCTGACTTTC.

This chain uses TRBV2 with TRBJ1-1; D is possibly TRBD1 (5 bases). There are 14 residues in the CDR3. Trimming removed 4 bases at V and 3 bases at J, with 12 bases between. Germline V CDR1 and CDR2: SNHLY, FYNNEI. CDR3 nucleotides: TGTGCCAGCAGTGGCGGGACTGGAGACACTGAAGCTTTCTTT. As protein: CASSGGTGDTEAFF. The entire variable domain, with the rest obtained from reference TRBV2 and TRBJ1-1, is as follows: EPEVTQTPSHQVTQMGQEVILRCVPISNHLYFYWYRQILGQKVEFLVSFYNNEISEKSEIFDDQFSVERPDGSNFTLKIRSTKLEDSAMYFCASSGGTGDTEAFFGQGTRLTVV.

The chain has TRBV4-3 and TRBJ1-6; D may be TRBD1 (6 bases). This CDR3 region has 15 residues. Trimming removed 4 bases from V and 10 bases from J, with 17 bases in between. Germline assignment: CDR1 LGHNA and CDR2 YSLEER. The chain's CDR3 is CASSPGSRGDSPLHF. The CDR3 nucleotides read TGCGCCAGCAGCCCTGGATCCAGGGGCGACTCACCCCTCCACTTT.

This chain links TRBV7-8 with TRBJ2-5; 8 bases match TRBD1. Trimming removed 5 bases from V and 3 bases from J; junction bases left unmatched: 5. Germline lookup yields CDR1 SGHVS and CDR2 FQNEAQ. The CDR3 has 14 residues. CDR3 nucleotide sequence: TGTGCCAGCAGCAGAGGACAGGGTAAAGAGACCCAGTACTTC. Its protein product is CASSRGQGKETQYF. The full variable domain, rest sourced from reference TRBV7-8 and TRBJ2-5, is GAGVSQSPRYKVAKRGQDVALRCDPISGHVSLFWYQQALGQGPEFLTYFQNEAQLDKSGLPSDRFFAERPEGSVSTLKIQRTQQEDSAVYLCASSRGQGKETQYFGPGTRLLVL.

V and J are TRBV4-2 and TRBJ1-5; D might be TRBD1 (5 bases). The CDR3 is 16 residues long. The V gene lost 0 bases and the J gene lost 0 bases, with 9 bases spanning the gap. Germline CDR1 reads LGHNA; CDR2 reads YNFKEQ. In DNA, the CDR3 is TGTGCCAGCAGCCAAGATCGGGGGAATAGCAATCAGCCCCAGCATTTT. Translation gives CASSQDRGNSNQPQHF.

J is TRBJ2-3 and V is TRBV7-9; D may be TRBD1 (5 bases). V lost 1 base, J lost 3 bases, and 8 bases lay in between. CDR1 is SEHNR, CDR2 FQNEAQ, per germline (reference sequence). The CDR3 has 14 residues. This CDR3 reads CASSLGQGTDTQYF. CDR3 bases: TGTGCCAGCAGCTTAGGTCAGGGAACAGATACGCAGTATTTT.

The rearrangement links TRBV7-9 to TRBJ2-1; 9 bases are shared with TRBD2. Trimming took 4 bases from V and 0 from J; bases not matched to a gene: 13. Germline V CDR1 and CDR2: SEHNR, FQNEAQ (reference sequence). CDR3 length: 19 residues. The CDR3 sequence is CASSSGRLAGSYSYNEQFF. The CDR3 region has the DNA TGTGCCAGCAGCTCTGGCCGTCTAGCGGGATCCTACTCCTACAATGAGCAGTTCTTC. The full variable domain, in which reference TRBV7-9 and TRBJ2-1 provide the parts outside the CDR3, is DTGVSQNPRHKITKRGQNVTFRCDPISEHNRLYWYRQTLGQGPEFLTYFQNEAQLEKSRLLSDRFSAERPKGSFSTLEIQRTEQGDSAMYLCASSSGRLAGSYSYNEQFFGPGTRLTVL.

This clone was detected only once. The J gene is TRBJ1-2, the V gene TRBV5-1, with 10 bases aligning to TRBD1. V gave up 0 bases and J gave up 3 bases; unmatched junction bases: 2. Germline V gives CDR1 SGHRS, CDR2 YFSETQ. There are 15 residues in the CDR3. The CDR3 nucleotides read TGCGCCAGCAGCTTGGGGGGACAGGGGTACTATGGCTACACCTTC. It encodes CASSLGGQGYYGYTF.

The V call is TRBV6-5, the J call TRBJ1-6; D call uncertain. From germline, CDR1 is MNHEY and CDR2 SVGAGI. This CDR3 is built from 13 residues. Trimming removed 6 bases at V and 11 bases at J, with 14 bases between. The CDR3 DNA follows: TGTGCCAGCAGGGCCGCTGGGGAGACACCCCTCCACTTT. Translating it yields CASRAAGETPLHF.

This rearrangement joins TRBV4-2 to TRBJ2-7; TRBD2 is a possible D gene (6 bases). The germline V and J ends were trimmed by 0 bases and 7 bases, with 7 bases remaining between them. There are 12 residues in the CDR3. Per the germline V gene, CDR1 is LGHNA and CDR2 is YNFKEQ. For the CDR3, the DNA is TGTGCCAGCAGCCAAGAACGGGGGGAGCAGTACTTC. Amino acids: CASSQERGEQYF.

The chain uses TRBV28 and TRBJ1-5; no reliable D call. There are 15 residues in the CDR3. Germline-derived CDR1 and CDR2 are MDHEN and SYDVKM. V lost 2 bases and J 0 bases, leaving 8 bases between the germline ends. The CDR3, as DNA: TGTGCCAGCAGTTTAGGCTCTTTTAGCAATCAGCCCCAGCATTTT. This codes for CASSLGSFSNQPQHF. Variable domain in full (rest from reference TRBV28 and TRBJ1-5): DVKVTQSSRYLVKRTGEKVFLECVQDMDHENMFWYRQDPGLGLRLIYFSYDVKMKEKGDIPEGYSVSREKKERFSLILESASTNQTSMYLCASSLGSFSNQPQHFGDGTRLSIL.

CDR3 sequence: CASSSQLGAAYEQYF. In nucleotides, the CDR3 is TGTGCCAGCAGCTCTCAATTGGGGGCAGCCTACGAGCAGTACTTC. The chain couples TRBV7-2 to TRBJ2-7; the D gene is possibly TRBD1 (6 bases). In germline, CDR1 is SGHTA, CDR2 FQGNSA. The length of the CDR3 is 15 residues. V was pared by 4 bases and J by 2 bases, with 15 bases between.

The V gene is TRBV10-3, the J gene TRBJ2-1; tentatively, D is TRBD1 (7 bases). Germline CDR1 is ENHRY and CDR2 is SYGVKD. The V gene lost 8 bases and the J gene lost 10 bases, with 24 bases spanning the gap. This CDR3 is 15 amino acids long. CDR3 bases: TGTGCCATCGGTCGGAGTGACTCCAGGGGGGAGGAGCAGTTCTTC. Protein sequence: CAIGRSDSRGEEQFF.

The chain is built from TRBV5-1 and TRBJ1-2; possibly TRBD1 for D (6 bases). Trimming removed 2 bases from V and 6 bases from J, with 8 bases in between. The CDR3 runs to 12 residues. Germline V gives CDR1 SGHRS, CDR2 YFSETQ. The CDR3 nucleotides read TGCGCCAGCAGCTTCGACAGGAATGGCTACACCTTC. Its protein is CASSFDRNGYTF.

There are a few counts of this clone. The gene calls are TRBV6-1 and TRBJ1-2; 7 bases are shared with TRBD1. With 0 bases clipped from V and 6 bases from J, the junction kept 7 bases outside the gene matches. The CDR3 has 15 residues. CDR1 is MNHNS and CDR2 is SASEGT in the germline V gene. The CDR3 DNA is TGTGCCAGCAGTGAAGCAGGGACAGTAGTGGATGGCTACACCTTC. Translation: CASSEAGTVVDGYTF.

Here the CDR3 reads CASSGSGQGFHEQYF. Written as DNA, the CDR3 is TGTGCCAGCAGTGGTTCGGGACAGGGGTTCCACGAGCAGTACTTC. V and J are TRBV6-6 and TRBJ2-7, with 10 bases lining up with TRBD1. J was trimmed by 5 bases and V by 5 bases; bases with no gene match: 9. The CDR3 spans 15 residues. Germline CDR1 and CDR2: MNHNY and SVGAGI (reference sequence).

This chain links TRBV6-1 with TRBJ1-2, with a possible D match to TRBD1 (5 bases). Germline V CDR1 and CDR2: MNHNS, SASEGT. The CDR3 is 15 residues long. Trimming shortened V by 2 bases and J by 4 bases, and 14 bases separated the two germline ends. CDR3 DNA sequence: TGTGCCAGCAGTGAATACCGGTCAGGGCCCTATGGCTACACCTTC. Translation gives CASSEYRSGPYGYTF.

The V gene is TRBV18, the J gene TRBJ2-1, with 8 nucleotides matching TRBD1. The V segment lost 2 bases and the J segment 4 bases; nucleotides outside the gene matches: 10. The length of the CDR3 is 17 residues. CDR1 is KGHSH, CDR2 LQKENI, per germline. The DNA for the CDR3 is TGTGCCAGCTCACCATCCAGACAGGGGACACCGTACAATGAGCAGTTCTTC. It encodes CASSPSRQGTPYNEQFF.

In DNA, the CDR3 is TGTGCCAGTACACAGGGTTTTGATCAGCCCCAGCATTTT. Encoded protein: CASTQGFDQPQHF. The chain recombines TRBV2 with TRBJ1-5; perhaps TRBD1 as D (6 bases). The CDR3 length is 13 residues. Trimming stripped 9 bases from V and 5 bases from J, with 14 bases between. Germline V gene sequence: CDR1 SNHLY, CDR2 FYNNEI.

This chain uses TRBV19 with TRBJ2-7; a weak D match, TRBD1 (6 bases). The V gene lost 1 base and the J gene lost 3 bases, with 10 bases spanning the gap. Germline-derived CDR1 and CDR2 are LNHDA and SQIVND (reference sequence). The CDR3 loop spans 14 amino acids. Written as DNA, the CDR3 is TGTGCCAGTAGTATAGTGGGCAGGGGCTACGAGCAGTACTTC. It is translated as CASSIVGRGYEQYF.

The chain uses TRBV10-3 and TRBJ1-1; D unresolved. This CDR3 region has 14 residues. The germline V gene has CDR1 ENHRY and CDR2 SYGVKD. V was trimmed by 8 bases and J by 1 base, leaving 14 bases between them. The CDR3 reads CAISGTTWNTEAFF. The CDR3 nucleotides are TGTGCCATCTCCGGAACGACTTGGAACACTGAAGCTTTCTTT.

The chain carries TRBV29-1 and TRBJ1-2; D might be TRBD1 (5 bases). The germline V gene has CDR1 SQVTM and CDR2 ANQGSEA. The CDR3 spans 16 residues. The ends were cut back, 3 bases at V and 0 bases at J, with 17 bases in the middle. This CDR3 is CSVEGQGGDSNYGYTF. The DNA of the CDR3 is TGCAGCGTTGAGGGTCAGGGAGGGGACTCTAACTATGGCTACACCTTC.

This clone was observed a single time. The chain couples TRBV7-9 to TRBJ1-2, with D possibly being TRBD1 (6 bases). Trimming removed 0 bases at V and 7 bases at J, with 12 bases between. The CDR3 spans 14 residues. Germline V gene data show CDR1 as SEHNR and CDR2 as FQNEAQ (reference sequence). The CDR3 DNA follows: TGTGCCAGCAGCTTAGCGCAGGGGATGAGTGGCTACACCTTC. This sequence encodes CASSLAQGMSGYTF.

The chain couples TRBV6-6 to TRBJ1-2; TRBD1 agrees at 9 bases. Germline V gene sequence: CDR1 MNHNY, CDR2 SVGAGI (reference sequence). The CDR3 length is 13 residues. V was pared by 10 bases and J by 8 bases, with 11 bases of the junction left unmatched. CDR3 region: CAINRGRGYGYTF. CDR3 bases: TGTGCCATCAACAGGGGGCGCGGGTACGGCTACACCTTC.

The V and J genes are TRBV28 and TRBJ2-7, with D possibly being TRBD1 (5 bases). This CDR3 contains 11 residues. Trimming shortened V by 3 bases and J by 7 bases, and 7 bases separated the two germline ends. The germline gives CDR1 MDHEN, CDR2 SYDVKM. CDR3 loop: CASSFRTEQYF. The CDR3 nucleotides are TGTGCCAGCAGTTTTAGGACAGAGCAGTACTTC.